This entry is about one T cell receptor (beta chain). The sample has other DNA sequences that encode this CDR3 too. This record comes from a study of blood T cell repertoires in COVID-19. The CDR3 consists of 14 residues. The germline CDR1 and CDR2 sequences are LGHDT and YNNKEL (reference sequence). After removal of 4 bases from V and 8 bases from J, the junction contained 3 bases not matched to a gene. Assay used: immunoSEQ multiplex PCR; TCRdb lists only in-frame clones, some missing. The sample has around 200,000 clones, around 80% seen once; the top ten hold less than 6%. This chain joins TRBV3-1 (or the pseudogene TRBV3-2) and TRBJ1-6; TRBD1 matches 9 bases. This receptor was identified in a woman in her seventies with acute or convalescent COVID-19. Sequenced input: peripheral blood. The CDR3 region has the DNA TGTGCCAGCAGCCGACAGGGGGTGGATTCACCCCTCCACTTT. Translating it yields CASSRQGVDSPLHF.